Each of the 22 T cell receptor beta chains below was sequenced from the same sample in a study of shared clonotypes between healthy human individuals. TCRdb's copy holds only in-frame clones and misses some; the assay was immunoSEQ multiplex PCR. The sample yields some 2.1 million clones, 90% to 95% seen once. Naive CD8 cells lacked CD45RO, underwent positive selection for CCR7 and left out terminally differentiated effector memory CD45RA+ cells. Sequencing was carried out using naive CD8+ T cells from PBMCs. The receptors were sampled from a man aged 18 to 30 in good health. Some clones in this sample may be carry-over from other donors' samples.

V is TRBV28 and J is TRBJ2-7; TRBD1 or TRBD2 may be the D gene (6 bases each). The V and J ends lost 5 bases and 1 base respectively, with 15 bases between them. CDR1 is MDHEN, CDR2 SYDVKM, per germline. The CDR3 has 15 amino acids. The DNA of the CDR3 is TGTGCCAGCAGTCCAAGGGGGGACGGGTCCTACGAGCAGTACTTC. Protein product: CASSPRGDGSYEQYF.

Regarding this clone: The sample holds other DNA sequences that translate to the same CDR3. The chain uses TRBV28 and TRBJ2-3, with unresolved D. CDR1 is MDHEN and CDR2 is SYDVKM in the germline V gene. V lost 3 bases and J lost 6, with 4 bases in between. The CDR3 length is 11 residues. The DNA for the CDR3 is TGTGCCAGCAGTTTTAGGGATACGCAGTATTTT. Amino acids: CASSFRDTQYF.

The chain carries TRBV27 and TRBJ2-7; 10 positions match TRBD2. Germline assignment: CDR1 MNHEY and CDR2 SMNVEV (reference sequence). Trimming cost V 8 bases and J 3 bases; bases outside gene matches: 10. The CDR3 loop spans 15 amino acids. CDR3 sequence reads: CASQFGLAVGYEQYF. The CDR3 region has the DNA TGTGCCAGCCAGTTCGGACTAGCGGTTGGCTACGAGCAGTACTTC.

The gene calls are TRBV6-1 and TRBJ2-3; D is unresolved. Germline-derived CDR1 and CDR2 are MNHNS and SASEGT. The CDR3 loop spans 11 amino acids. Deletions cut 6 bases from V and 5 bases from J, with 6 bases between. The CDR3 DNA reads TGTGCCAGCAGCGACGGAGATACGCAGTATTTT. Amino acids: CASSDGDTQYF.

The genes are TRBV6-5 and TRBJ2-1; D may be TRBD1 or TRBD2 (5 bases each). The ends were cut back, 4 bases at V and 10 bases at J, with 14 bases in the middle. CDR1 is MNHEY, CDR2 SVGAGI, per germline. There are 13 residues in the CDR3. CDR3 loop: CASSWDPSGEQFF. DNA of the CDR3: TGTGCCAGCAGTTGGGACCCATCCGGGGAGCAGTTCTTC.

The rearrangement joins TRBV5-6 to TRBJ2-5; weak D call: TRBD1 (7 bases). CDR3 length: 18 amino acids. The germline gives CDR1 SGHDT, CDR2 YYEEEE. The germline V and J ends were trimmed by 7 bases and 2 bases, with 27 bases remaining between them. The CDR3 coding sequence is TGTGCCAGCTTCGGAAGGGGGCGGGAAGCCTATAATCAAGAGACCCAGTACTTC. It encodes CASFGRGREAYNQETQYF.

This chain links TRBV27 with TRBJ2-7; TRBD1 agrees at 8 bases. The V and J ends lost 6 bases and 2 bases, in that order; junction bases with no gene match: 6. Germline V gene sequence: CDR1 MNHEY, CDR2 SMNVEV (reference sequence). The CDR3 has 14 amino acids. The CDR3 loop reads CASRQGVQTYEQYF. CDR3 DNA: TGTGCCAGCAGACAGGGGGTACAAACCTACGAGCAGTACTTC.

The chain couples TRBV4-2 to TRBJ1-1, with D uncertain. Deletions cut 0 bases from V and 4 bases from J, with 12 bases between. The CDR3 runs to 15 residues. Germline CDR1 and CDR2: LGHNA and YNFKEQ. The CDR3 DNA is TGTGCCAGCAGCCAAGATCCGGGGTACGGCACTGAAGCTTTCTTT. It encodes CASSQDPGYGTEAFF.

The chain recombines TRBV6-1 with TRBJ2-1; D might be TRBD2 (7 bases). With 0 bases removed from V and 4 bases from J, the gap between germline ends came to 16 bases. CDR1 and CDR2 from the germline V gene are MNHNS and SASEGT. The CDR3 has 17 amino acids. CDR3 residues: CASSEARGLTAYNEQFF. CDR3 DNA sequence: TGTGCCAGCAGTGAAGCGCGGGGGCTGACAGCTTACAATGAGCAGTTCTTC.

V usage is TRBV7-3 and J usage is TRBJ2-2; no clear D gene. This CDR3 is 14 amino acids long. Germline loops: CDR1 SGHTA, CDR2 FQGTGA. V lost 4 bases to trimming and J lost 6 bases, with 12 bases between them. This CDR3 is CASSSTPPPGELFF. The CDR3, as DNA: TGTGCCAGCAGCTCGACCCCTCCACCCGGGGAGCTGTTTTTT.

The chain combines TRBV23-1 with TRBJ2-1; 7 bases align to TRBD2. TRBV23-1 is given ORF status, its function remaining uncertain. The CDR3 has 17 amino acids. J gave up 6 bases and V 3 bases, and 14 bases lay outside the gene matches. In DNA, the CDR3 is TGCGCCAGCAGTCACCGACTAGCACCGAAGGAGTCCAATGAGCAGTTCTTC. Its translation is CASSHRLAPKESNEQFF.

Only one count was recorded for this clone. The V call is TRBV2, the J call TRBJ2-4, with 7 bases aligning to TRBD1. The V and J ends lost 3 bases and 11 bases, in that order; junction bases with no gene match: 16. The CDR3 covers 16 residues. Germline assignment: CDR1 SNHLY and CDR2 FYNNEI. CDR3 sequence: CASSEGTEELVRFQYF. The CDR3 DNA sequence: TGTGCCAGCAGTGAGGGGACAGAAGAGCTCGTAAGGTTTCAGTACTTC.

V gene TRBV11-2 combines with J gene TRBJ2-5, with 12 bases fitting TRBD2. Per the germline V gene, CDR1 is SGHAT and CDR2 is FQNNGV. J gave up 5 bases and V 4 bases, and 5 bases lay outside the gene matches. CDR3 length: 15 residues. Here the CDR3 DNA reads TGTGCCAGCAGCTACGGACTAGCGGGAAGGGAGACCCAGTACTTC. Encoded protein: CASSYGLAGRETQYF.

The chain carries TRBV28 and TRBJ2-6; 12 positions agree with TRBD2. CDR3 size: 17 residues. V gave up 6 bases and J gave up 0 bases; unmatched junction bases: 3. Germline V gives CDR1 MDHEN, CDR2 SYDVKM. The CDR3 is CASSPSGRASGANVLTF. The DNA for the CDR3 is TGTGCCAGCAGCCCTAGCGGGAGGGCCTCTGGGGCCAACGTCCTGACTTTC. Full variable domain (remainder filled in from reference TRBV28 and TRBJ2-6): DVKVTQSSRYLVKRTGEKVFLECVQDMDHENMFWYRQDPGLGLRLIYFSYDVKMKEKGDIPEGYSVSREKKERFSLILESASTNQTSMYLCASSPSGRASGANVLTFGAGSRLTVL.

The CDR3 DNA reads as TGTGCCAGTACCCTTACAGGGGTTAACACTGAAGCTTTCTTT. Amino acids: CASTLTGVNTEAFF. The V and J genes are TRBV19 and TRBJ1-1; TRBD1 aligns across 7 bases. The CDR3 is 14 amino acids. Trimming removed 7 bases from V and 2 bases from J; junction bases left unmatched: 7. Germline V gene data show CDR1 as LNHDA and CDR2 as SQIVND (reference sequence).

This clone was detected once. The chain couples TRBV7-8 to TRBJ2-1, with 9 bases that match TRBD2. Unmatched junction bases numbered 5, after V lost 6 bases and J lost 2 bases. The CDR3 consists of 15 residues. Germline CDR1 and CDR2: SGHVS and FQNEAQ. The CDR3 sequence is CASRATSGTYNEQFF. Here the CDR3 DNA reads TGTGCCAGCAGGGCGACTAGCGGAACCTACAATGAGCAGTTCTTC. Filled out from reference TRBV7-8 and TRBJ2-1, the complete variable domain reads GAGVSQSPRYKVAKRGQDVALRCDPISGHVSLFWYQQALGQGPEFLTYFQNEAQLDKSGLPSDRFFAERPEGSVSTLKIQRTQQEDSAVYLCASRATSGTYNEQFFGPGTRLTVL.

CDR3 DNA: TGCGCCAGCAGCCTGGCCGGGCCCACAGATACGCAGTATTTT. Translating it yields CASSLAGPTDTQYF. J is TRBJ2-3 and V is TRBV5-1; D gene ambiguous. Germline V gene lookup returns CDR1 SGHRS and CDR2 YFSETQ. Trimming left V 4 bases short and J 2 bases short, with 11 bases between. This CDR3 has 14 amino acids.

Of note for this clone: This sample also contains other DNA sequences that code for the same CDR3. V is TRBV19 and J is TRBJ2-7; D gene unclear. This CDR3 has 13 residues. CDR1 is LNHDA, CDR2 SQIVND, per germline (reference sequence). The germline V and J ends were trimmed by 1 base and 2 bases, with 6 bases remaining between them. The CDR3 is CASSIGRTYEQYF. The CDR3 coding sequence is TGTGCCAGTAGTATAGGACGGACCTACGAGCAGTACTTC.

J is TRBJ2-7 and V is TRBV7-9; tentatively, D is TRBD2 (6 bases). Trimming stripped 2 bases from V and 4 bases from J, with 15 bases between. The germline V gene has CDR1 SEHNR and CDR2 FQNEAQ (reference sequence). This CDR3 has 15 amino acids. This CDR3 reads CASSLFTGVVYEQYF. DNA for the CDR3: TGTGCCAGCAGCTTATTCACGGGAGTGGTTTACGAGCAGTACTTC.

V gene TRBV27 combines with J gene TRBJ2-3; no clear D. V was cut by 8 bases and J by 2 bases, with 17 bases left in between. The length of the CDR3 is 15 residues. Germline CDR1 reads MNHEY; CDR2 reads SMNVEV (reference sequence). The CDR3 bases are TGTGCCAGCCATAAGTTGGTAATACACACAGATACGCAGTATTTT. This sequence encodes CASHKLVIHTDTQYF.

This clone appeared once. The genes are TRBV29-1 and TRBJ2-1; tentative D call: TRBD1 (6 bases). Germline CDR1 is SQVTM and CDR2 is ANQGSEA. The CDR3 consists of 16 residues. The ends were cut back, 3 bases at V and 0 bases at J, with 15 bases in the middle. CDR3 region: CSVEGHQAVSYNEQFF. The CDR3 bases are TGCAGCGTTGAGGGACACCAAGCGGTCTCCTACAATGAGCAGTTCTTC.

V gene TRBV9 combines with J gene TRBJ2-1; D not resolved. In germline, CDR1 is SGDLS, CDR2 YYNGEE. Trimming stripped 4 bases from V and 5 bases from J, with 7 bases between. CDR3 size: 12 residues. The CDR3 loop reads CASSTNNNEQFF. The CDR3 DNA is TGTGCCAGCAGCACGAATAACAATGAGCAGTTCTTC.